This TCR beta chain was found in a study of cytomegalovirus exposure and HLA in healthy donors. This clone was seen more than once but under ten times. Between the trimmed V and J ends, which lost 8 bases and 3 bases, there was a span of 13 bases. Germline CDR1 reads MNHEY; CDR2 reads SVGAGI. The CDR3 runs 13 residues. Primers included in the PCR were 60 Vbeta and 13 Jbeta primers. TCRdb's copy holds only in-frame clones and misses some; the assay was immunoSEQ multiplex PCR. This table has 120,000 or so clones, 65% to 75% appearing once. The receptor was isolated from a woman aged 45-65 years in good health and CMV-seropositive. The J gene is TRBJ1-2, the V gene TRBV6-5, with D possibly matching TRBD1 (6 bases). The sequenced material came from PBMCs. CDR3 protein: CASSRGGYYGYTF. DNA for the CDR3: TGTGCCAGCTCACGAGGGGGATACTATGGCTACACCTTC.